Given below is one T cell receptor (beta chain) in context. Its antigen has not been determined. No base quality values were provided; no much bigger clone lies one nucleotide off. The sample is drawn from a study of control samples from healthy donors and cancer patients (dated by TCRdb to 2018 to 2020). The germline V gene (reference sequence) sets CDR1 to SGHNT and CDR2 to YYREEE. V sheds 1 base and J sheds 2 bases, leaving 9 bases between their ends. The CDR3, from cysteine to phenylalanine, totals 15 residues. Only CDR3 DNA remains: 45 bases, in frame from the first base. Library generation was performed with the immunoSEQ multiplex PCR assay. Sourced from immuneACCESS, this table was stored by TCRdb with only in-frame sequences that have V and J called. A share of the clones is absent; for the studies checked, an unresolved V gene accounts for under half, and the remainder has no known explanation. Counted in this sample were around 30,000 clones; about 86% of them appeared once. The ten largest clonotypes hold 1.6% of the sample.

The sequence was collected from a woman between 40 and 50 years old with lung cancer. The sample taken for sequencing was PBMCs. The chain is assembled from TRBV5-4 and TRBJ2-2; the D segment could be TRBD2, given 6 matching bases. In nucleotide form, the sequence is TGTGCCAGCAGCTTGAGGCGGGGAAACACCGGGGAGCTGTTTTTT. Translated, it reads CASSLRRGNTGELFF.